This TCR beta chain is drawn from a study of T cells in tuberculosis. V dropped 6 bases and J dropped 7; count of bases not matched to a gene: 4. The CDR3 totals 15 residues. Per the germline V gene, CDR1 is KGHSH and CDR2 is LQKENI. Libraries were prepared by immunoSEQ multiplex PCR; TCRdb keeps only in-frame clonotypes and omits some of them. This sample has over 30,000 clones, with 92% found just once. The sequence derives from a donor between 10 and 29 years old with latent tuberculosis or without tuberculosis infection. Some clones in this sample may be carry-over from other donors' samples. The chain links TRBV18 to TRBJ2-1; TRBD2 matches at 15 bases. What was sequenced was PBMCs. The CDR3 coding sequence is TGTGCCAGCTCCCGGGGACTAGCGGGAGGAAATGAGCAGTTCTTC. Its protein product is CASSRGLAGGNEQFF.